This TCR beta chain was retrieved from a study of blood T cell repertoires in COVID-19 (dated by TCRdb to 2020 to 2021). Regarding the complete study: The collaborator samples originated in the United States, Italy and Spain and spanned the acute and convalescent phases of COVID-19. HLA class I and class II types, where available, came from metadata supplied by the sample provider rather than from assay-based typing. Samples were obtained from the ongoing ImmuneRACE study (first 160 participants) and from 1,200 or so subjects provided by 6 global collaborators. The material from the prospective study consisted of cDNA or gDNA derived from T cells, B-cell-depleted T cells, or PBMCs. Subjects who had been exposed to COVID-19, were actively infected with it, or had recovered from it provided the deeply sampled blood TCRbeta repertoires that made up the dataset. Nearly every sample came with metadata listing a de-identified subject ID, COVID-19 status, age in years and sex. The repertoires were released in a freely available public database intended as a resource for research on the immune response to SARS-CoV-2.

To note about this clone: Its recognized antigen is unknown. No quality values exist for individual bases; no much larger clone is one base distant.

One collaborating source in Seattle enrolled patients while the patients were actively infected and followed the patients over time throughout the course of disease. The collaborating institutions used their own protocols to collect whole blood in K2EDTA tubes. For TCRbeta analysis, collaborator samples were shipped as frozen whole blood, as isolated PBMCs, or as DNA extracted from either sample type. TCRbeta CDR3 regions were amplified from genomic DNA using the immunoSEQ Assay, a bias-controlled multiplex PCR. Under the source paper's analysis protocol: Within the assay, amplification of reference gene primers was used to estimate how many nucleated cells each sample contained. To quantify the absolute abundance of each unique TCRbeta CDR3 rearrangement, sequence reads were collapsed and filtered. For each sample, productive Simpson clonality was calculated by taking the square root of Simpson's diversity index across productive rearrangements. Not all clones reach the TCRdb copy of this immuneACCESS table, which keeps in-frame sequences only. Checked studies attribute under half of the gap to unresolved V genes and leave the rest unexplained. Clonal size and the V and J genes are those of that table, whereas D and trimming came from the DNA. This sample has roughly 150,000 clones in its table, and 85% to 95% of those were observed once. Of the sample, around 2% is held by the ten largest clones.

CDR3 length: 16 amino acids, cysteine to phenylalanine. CDR3 DNA only is kept here, 48 bases in frame from base 1. As encoded in the germline V gene, CDR1 is SGHAT while CDR2 is FQNNGV. After removal of 5 bases from V and 0 bases from J, the junction retains 4 bases not matched to a gene. Findings and caveats that apply to the study as a whole: The amount of clinical and demographic metadata varied by source and participant and was provided uncurated.

The specimen sequenced was peripheral blood. The TCR was taken from a woman aged 60-70 years with COVID-19, enrolled during active disease. The sequence links TRBV11-2 to TRBJ2-7; the central 13 bases match TRBD2. The encoded CDR3 is CASSEGLAGSSYEQYF. The DNA reads as follows: TGTGCCAGCAGCGAGGGACTAGCGGGGAGCTCCTACGAGCAGTACTTC.